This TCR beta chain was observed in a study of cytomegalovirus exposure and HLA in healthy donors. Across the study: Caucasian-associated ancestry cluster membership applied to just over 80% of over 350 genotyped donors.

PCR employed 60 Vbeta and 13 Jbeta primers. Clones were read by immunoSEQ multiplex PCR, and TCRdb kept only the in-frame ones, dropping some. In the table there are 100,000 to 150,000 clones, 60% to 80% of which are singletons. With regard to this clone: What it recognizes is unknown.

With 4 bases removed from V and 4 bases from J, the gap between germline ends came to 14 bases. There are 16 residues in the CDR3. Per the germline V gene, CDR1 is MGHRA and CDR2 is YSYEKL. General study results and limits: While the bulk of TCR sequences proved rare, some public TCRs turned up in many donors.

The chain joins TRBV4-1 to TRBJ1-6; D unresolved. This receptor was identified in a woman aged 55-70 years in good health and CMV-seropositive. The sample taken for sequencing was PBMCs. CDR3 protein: CASSLNPTQYNSPLHF. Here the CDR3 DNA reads TGCGCCAGCAGCCTCAATCCTACCCAATATAATTCACCCCTCCACTTT.